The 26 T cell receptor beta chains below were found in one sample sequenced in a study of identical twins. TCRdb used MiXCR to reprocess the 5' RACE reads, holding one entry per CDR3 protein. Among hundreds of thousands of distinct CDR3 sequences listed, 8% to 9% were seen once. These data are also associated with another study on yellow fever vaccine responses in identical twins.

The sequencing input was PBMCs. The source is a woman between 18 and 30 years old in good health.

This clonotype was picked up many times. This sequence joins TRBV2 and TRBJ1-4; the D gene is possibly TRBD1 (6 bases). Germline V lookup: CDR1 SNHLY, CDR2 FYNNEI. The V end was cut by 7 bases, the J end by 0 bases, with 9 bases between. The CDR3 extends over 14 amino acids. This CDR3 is CASNYRATNEKLFF. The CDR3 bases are TGTGCCAGCAACTACAGGGCAACTAATGAAAAACTGTTTTTT. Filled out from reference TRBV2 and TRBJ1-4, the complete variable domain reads EPEVTQTPSHQVTQMGQEVILRCVPISNHLYFYWYRQILGQKVEFLVSFYNNEISEKSEIFDDQFSVERPDGSNFTLKIRSTKLEDSAMYFCASNYRATNEKLFFGSGTQLSVL.

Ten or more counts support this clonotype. The CDR3 coding sequence is TGCAGTGCTAGAGGGACAGTCCTTTCACCCCTCCACTTT. Translating gives CSARGTVLSPLHF. The chain has TRBV20-1 and TRBJ1-6; D may be TRBD1 (6 bases). The germline gives CDR1 DFQATT, CDR2 SNEGSKA (reference sequence). The CDR3 is 13 amino acids. Trimming cost V 1 base and J 9 bases, with 10 bases left between them.

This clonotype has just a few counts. The CDR3 is CATSGQGGEAFF. Written as DNA, the CDR3 is TGTGCCACCAGCGGACAGGGGGGTGAAGCTTTCTTT. The J gene is TRBJ1-1, the V gene TRBV15; the match to TRBD1 covers 10 bases. Germline V CDR1 and CDR2: LNHNV, YYDKDF (reference sequence). The CDR3 spans 12 residues. V lost 5 bases to trimming and J lost 7 bases; unmatched junction nucleotides: 1.

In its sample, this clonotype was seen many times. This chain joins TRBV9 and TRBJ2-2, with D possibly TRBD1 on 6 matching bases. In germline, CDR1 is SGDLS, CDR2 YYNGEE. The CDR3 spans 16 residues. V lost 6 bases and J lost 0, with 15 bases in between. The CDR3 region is CASTRSRDTNTGELFF. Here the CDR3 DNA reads TGTGCCAGCACCCGCTCGAGGGACACGAACACCGGGGAGCTGTTTTTT. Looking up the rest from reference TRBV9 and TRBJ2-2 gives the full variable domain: DSGVTQTPKHLITATGQRVTLRCSPRSGDLSVYWYQQSLDQGLQFLIQYYNGEERAKGNILERFSAQQFPDLHSELNLSSLELGDSALYFCASTRSRDTNTGELFFGEGSRLTVL.

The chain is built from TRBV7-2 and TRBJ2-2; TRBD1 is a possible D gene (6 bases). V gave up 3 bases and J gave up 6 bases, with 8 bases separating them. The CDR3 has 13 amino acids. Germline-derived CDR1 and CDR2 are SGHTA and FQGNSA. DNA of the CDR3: TGTGCCAGCAGCTTGGGACACGCCGGGGAGCTGTTTTTT. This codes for CASSLGHAGELFF.

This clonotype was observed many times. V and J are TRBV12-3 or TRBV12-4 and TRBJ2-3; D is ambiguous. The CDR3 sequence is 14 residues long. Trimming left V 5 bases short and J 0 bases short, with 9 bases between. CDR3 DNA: TGTGCCAGCAGTGACATATCTAGCACAGATACGCAGTATTTT. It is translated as CASSDISSTDTQYF.

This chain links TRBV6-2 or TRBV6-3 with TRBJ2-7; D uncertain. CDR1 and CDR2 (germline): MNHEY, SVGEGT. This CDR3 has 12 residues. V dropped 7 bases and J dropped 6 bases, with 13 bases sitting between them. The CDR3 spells CASTTVVSEQYF. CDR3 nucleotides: TGTGCCAGCACCACCGTCGTGAGCGAGCAGTACTTC.

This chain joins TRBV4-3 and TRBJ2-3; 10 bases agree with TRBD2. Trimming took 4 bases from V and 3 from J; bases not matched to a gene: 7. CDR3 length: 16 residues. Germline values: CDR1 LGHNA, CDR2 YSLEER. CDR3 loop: CASSPLPGLATDTQYF. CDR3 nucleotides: TGCGCCAGCAGCCCTTTACCGGGACTAGCGACAGATACGCAGTATTTT.

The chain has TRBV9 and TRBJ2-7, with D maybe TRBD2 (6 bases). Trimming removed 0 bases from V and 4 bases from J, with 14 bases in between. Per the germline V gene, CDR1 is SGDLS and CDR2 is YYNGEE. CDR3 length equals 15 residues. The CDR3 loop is CASSVAAGIGYEQYF. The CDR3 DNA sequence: TGTGCCAGCAGCGTAGCGGCGGGAATAGGGTACGAGCAGTACTTC.

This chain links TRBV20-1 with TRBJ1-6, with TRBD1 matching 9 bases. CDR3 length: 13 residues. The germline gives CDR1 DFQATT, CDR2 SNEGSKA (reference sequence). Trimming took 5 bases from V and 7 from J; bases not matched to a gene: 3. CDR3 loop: CSAPGQGNSPLHF. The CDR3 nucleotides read TGCAGTGCTCCGGGACAGGGCAATTCACCCCTCCACTTT.

Here the CDR3 reads CASSSISGGDFNEQFF. The CDR3 nucleotides read TGTGCCAGCAGCTCGATTAGCGGGGGGGACTTCAATGAGCAGTTCTTC. This rearrangement joins TRBV7-3 to TRBJ2-1; 11 nucleotides line up with TRBD2. Germline assignment: CDR1 SGHTA and CDR2 FQGTGA. J gave up 6 bases and V 4 bases, and 8 bases lay outside the gene matches. This CDR3 has 16 amino acids. The full variable domain, with the rest looked up from reference TRBV7-3 and TRBJ2-1, is GAGVSQTPSNKVTEKGKYVELRCDPISGHTALYWYRQSLGQGPEFLIYFQGTGAADDSGLPNDRFFAVRPEGSVSTLKIQRTERGDSAVYLCASSSISGGDFNEQFFGPGTRLTVL.

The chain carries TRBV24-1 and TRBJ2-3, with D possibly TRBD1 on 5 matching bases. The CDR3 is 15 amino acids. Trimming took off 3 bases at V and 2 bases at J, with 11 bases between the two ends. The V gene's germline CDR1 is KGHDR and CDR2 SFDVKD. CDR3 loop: CATSDGSDITDTQYF. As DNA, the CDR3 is TGTGCCACCAGTGATGGATCGGACATCACAGATACGCAGTATTTT.

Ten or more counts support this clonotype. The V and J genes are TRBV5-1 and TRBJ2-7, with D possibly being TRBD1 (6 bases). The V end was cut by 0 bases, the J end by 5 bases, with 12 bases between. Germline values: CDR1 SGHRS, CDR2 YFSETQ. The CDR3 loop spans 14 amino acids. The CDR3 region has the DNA TGCGCCAGCAGCTTGGAGGGGGTCACCCACGAGCAGTACTTC. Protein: CASSLEGVTHEQYF.

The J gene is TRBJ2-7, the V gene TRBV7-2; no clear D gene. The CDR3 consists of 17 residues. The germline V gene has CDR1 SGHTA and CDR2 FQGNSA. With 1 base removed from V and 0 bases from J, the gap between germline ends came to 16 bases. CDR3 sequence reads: CASSLVLSGQSSYEQYF. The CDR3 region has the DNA TGTGCCAGCAGCTTAGTCCTGTCAGGCCAGAGCTCCTACGAGCAGTACTTC. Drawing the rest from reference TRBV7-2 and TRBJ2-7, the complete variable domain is GAGVSQSPSNKVTEKGKDVELRCDPISGHTALYWYRQSLGQGLEFLIYFQGNSAPDKSGLPSDRFSAERTGGSVSTLTIQRTQQEDSAVYLCASSLVLSGQSSYEQYFGPGTRLTVT.

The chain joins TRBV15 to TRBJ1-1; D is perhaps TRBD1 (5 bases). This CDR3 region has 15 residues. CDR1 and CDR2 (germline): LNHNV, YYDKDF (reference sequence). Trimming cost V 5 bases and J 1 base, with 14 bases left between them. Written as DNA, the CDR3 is TGTGCCACCAGCTCACACGGGGGTAAGAACACTGAAGCTTTCTTT. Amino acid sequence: CATSSHGGKNTEAFF.

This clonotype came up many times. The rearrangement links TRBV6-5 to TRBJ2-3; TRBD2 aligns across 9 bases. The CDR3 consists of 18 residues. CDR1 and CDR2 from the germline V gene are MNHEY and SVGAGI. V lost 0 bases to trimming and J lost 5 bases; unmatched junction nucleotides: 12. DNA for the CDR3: TGTGCCAGCAGTTACTCGTCAACGCGGGGGGGCCCCGGAGATACGCAGTATTTT. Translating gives CASSYSSTRGGPGDTQYF.

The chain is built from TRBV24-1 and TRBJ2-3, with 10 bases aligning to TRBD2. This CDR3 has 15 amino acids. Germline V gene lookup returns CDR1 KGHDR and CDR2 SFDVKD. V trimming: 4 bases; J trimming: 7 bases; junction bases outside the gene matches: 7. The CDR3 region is CATSDRGLATNTQYF. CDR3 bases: TGTGCCACCAGTGACCGGGGACTAGCGACGAATACGCAGTATTTT.

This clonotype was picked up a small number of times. CDR3 amino acids: CASSYSSGERIKETQYF. Here the CDR3 DNA reads TGTGCCAGCAGTTACTCGTCCGGGGAACGAATAAAAGAGACCCAGTACTTC. J is TRBJ2-5 and V is TRBV6-2 or TRBV6-3; a weak D match, TRBD2 (5 bases). The germline gives CDR1 MNHEY, CDR2 SVGEGT. The CDR3 totals 17 residues. V gave up 0 bases and J gave up 3 bases, with 17 bases separating them.

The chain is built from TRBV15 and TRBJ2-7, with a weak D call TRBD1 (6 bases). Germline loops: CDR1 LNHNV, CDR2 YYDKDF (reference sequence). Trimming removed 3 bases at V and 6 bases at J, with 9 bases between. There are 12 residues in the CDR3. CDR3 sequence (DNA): TGTGCCACCAGCAGCCCCAGGGGCGAGCAGTACTTC. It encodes CATSSPRGEQYF.

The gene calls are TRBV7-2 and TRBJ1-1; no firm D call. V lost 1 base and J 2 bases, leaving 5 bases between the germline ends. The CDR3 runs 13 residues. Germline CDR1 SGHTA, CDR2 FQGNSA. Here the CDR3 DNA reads TGTGCCAGCAGCTTAGAAAAAAACACTGAAGCTTTCTTT. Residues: CASSLEKNTEAFF.

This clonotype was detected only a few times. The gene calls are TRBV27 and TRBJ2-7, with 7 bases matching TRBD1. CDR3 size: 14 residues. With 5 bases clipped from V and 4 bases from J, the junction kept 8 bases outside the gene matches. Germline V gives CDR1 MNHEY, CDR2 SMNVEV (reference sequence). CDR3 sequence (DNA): TGTGCCAGCAGTCGAGACAGGGATGGTTACGAGCAGTACTTC. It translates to CASSRDRDGYEQYF.

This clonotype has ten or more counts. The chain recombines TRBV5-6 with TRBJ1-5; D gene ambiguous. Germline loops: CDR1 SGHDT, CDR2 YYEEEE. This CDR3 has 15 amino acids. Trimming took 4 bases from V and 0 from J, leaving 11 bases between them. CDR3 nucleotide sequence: TGTGCCAGCAGCCGGATGGCGTATAGCAATCAGCCCCAGCATTTT. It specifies CASSRMAYSNQPQHF.

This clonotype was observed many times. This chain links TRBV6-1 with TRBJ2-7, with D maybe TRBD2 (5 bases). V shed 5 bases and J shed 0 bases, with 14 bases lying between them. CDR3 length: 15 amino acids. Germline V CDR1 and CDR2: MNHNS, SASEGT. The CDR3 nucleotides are TGTGCCAGCAGTAGGAGGCGAGGTGTCTCCTACGAGCAGTACTTC. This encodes CASSRRRGVSYEQYF.

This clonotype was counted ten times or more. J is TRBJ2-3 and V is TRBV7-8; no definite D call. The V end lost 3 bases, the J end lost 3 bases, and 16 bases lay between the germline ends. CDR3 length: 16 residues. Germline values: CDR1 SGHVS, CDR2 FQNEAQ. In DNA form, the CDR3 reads TGTGCCAGCAGCTTTGGGCCTTCGCTCGGGACAGATACGCAGTATTTT. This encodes CASSFGPSLGTDTQYF.

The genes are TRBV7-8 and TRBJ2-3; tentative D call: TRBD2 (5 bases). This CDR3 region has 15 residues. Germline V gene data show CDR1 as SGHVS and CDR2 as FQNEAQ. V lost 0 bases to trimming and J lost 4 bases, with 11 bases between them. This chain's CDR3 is CASSLAQLRADTQYF. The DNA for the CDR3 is TGTGCCAGCAGCTTAGCGCAGTTGCGGGCAGATACGCAGTATTTT. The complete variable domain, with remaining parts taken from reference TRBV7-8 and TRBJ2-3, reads GAGVSQSPRYKVAKRGQDVALRCDPISGHVSLFWYQQALGQGPEFLTYFQNEAQLDKSGLPSDRFFAERPEGSVSTLKIQRTQQEDSAVYLCASSLAQLRADTQYFGPGTRLTVL.

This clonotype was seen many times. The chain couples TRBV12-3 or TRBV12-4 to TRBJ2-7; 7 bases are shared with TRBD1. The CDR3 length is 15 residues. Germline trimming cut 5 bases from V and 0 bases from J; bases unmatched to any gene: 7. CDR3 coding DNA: TGTGCCAGCAGTACCCAGACAGGGAGCTCCTACGAGCAGTACTTC. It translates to CASSTQTGSSYEQYF.